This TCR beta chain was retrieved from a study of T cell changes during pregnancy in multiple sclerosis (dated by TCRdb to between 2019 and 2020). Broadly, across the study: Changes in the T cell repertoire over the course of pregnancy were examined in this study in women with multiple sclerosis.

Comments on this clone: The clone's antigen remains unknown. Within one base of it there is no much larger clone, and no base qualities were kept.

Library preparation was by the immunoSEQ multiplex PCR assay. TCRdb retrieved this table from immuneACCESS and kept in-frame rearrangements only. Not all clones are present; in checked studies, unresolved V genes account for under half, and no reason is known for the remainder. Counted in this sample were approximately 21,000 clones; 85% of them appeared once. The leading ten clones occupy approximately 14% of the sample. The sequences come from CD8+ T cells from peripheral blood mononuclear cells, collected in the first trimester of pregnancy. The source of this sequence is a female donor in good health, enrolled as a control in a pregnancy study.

The nucleotides are TGCGCCAGCAGCCAAGGAATAGGGGTGATCGGGGAGCTGTTTTTT. It codes for CASSQGIGVIGELFF. This sequence uses TRBV4-1 and TRBJ2-2, with TRBD1 tentatively as D gene (5 bases match). V was cut back by 1 base and J by 7 bases, leaving a gap of 13 bases between them. CDR1 MGHRA and CDR2 YSYEKL are derived from the germline V gene. Spanning cysteine to phenylalanine, the CDR3 consists of 15 amino acids. The retained sequence is limited to the CDR3, 45 bases, with the frame set at the first base.